This T cell receptor (beta chain) was sequenced in a study of beta chain features in type 1 diabetes. Regarding the study as a whole: A potential influence of HLA type upon TCRB rearrangement remained unresolved herein. The study found moderately but significantly shorter TCRB CDR3s in all four CD4+ subsets of Type 1 diabetes patients. Amplification by PCR could prefer shorter templates, with the same effect in patients and controls. The study found fewer insertions and more deletions at VDJ junctions in type 1 diabetes patients.

Of the isolated RNA, all was reverse transcribed, and so the sequenced material was expressed TCRB transcripts. The assay was immunoSEQ multiplex PCR, and TCRdb's table has in-frame clones only and misses some. The sample has over 300,000 clones; around 8% are singletons. This clone was counted between two and nine times. Its matching antigen is unknown. This CDR3 is also generated by other DNA sequences in the sample. The CDR3 is 14 amino acids. V gave up 3 bases and J gave up 1 base; unmatched junction bases: 1. Germline V gene sequence: CDR1 KGHSH, CDR2 LQKENI. The source is a woman aged 18-35 years in good health. Sequencing used central memory CD4+ T cells from blood. This chain joins TRBV18 and TRBJ2-3, with 7 bases fitting TRBD1. CDR3 bases: TGTGCCAGCTCACCTGGGACAGGCACAGATACGCAGTATTTT. This translates into CASSPGTGTDTQYF.